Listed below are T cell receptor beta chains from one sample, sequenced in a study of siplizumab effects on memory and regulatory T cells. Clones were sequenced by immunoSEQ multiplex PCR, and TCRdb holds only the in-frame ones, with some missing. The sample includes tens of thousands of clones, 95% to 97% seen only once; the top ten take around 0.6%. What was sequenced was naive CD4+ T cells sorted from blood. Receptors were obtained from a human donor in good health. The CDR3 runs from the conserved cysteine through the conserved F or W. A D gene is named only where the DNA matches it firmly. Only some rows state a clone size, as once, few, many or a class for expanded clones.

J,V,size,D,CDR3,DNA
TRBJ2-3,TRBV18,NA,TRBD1,CASSPPQGARGTQYF,TGTGCCAGCTCACCACCCCAGGGGGCTAGGGGTACGCAGTATTTT
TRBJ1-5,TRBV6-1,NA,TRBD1,CASSGWGTGVKQPQHF,TGTGCCAGCAGTGGGTGGGGGACAGGGGTTAAGCAGCCCCAGCATTTT
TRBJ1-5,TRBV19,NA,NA,CASSQGFSGGNQPQHF,TGTGCCAGTTCCCAGGGATTCAGCGGCGGGAATCAGCCCCAGCATTTT
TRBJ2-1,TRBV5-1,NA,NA,CASSVYRETNEQFF,TGCGCCAGCAGCGTTTACAGGGAAACGAATGAGCAGTTCTTC
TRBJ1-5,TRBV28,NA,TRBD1,CASSPLTGGAYNQPQHF,TGTGCCAGCAGTCCATTGACAGGGGGCGCGTACAATCAGCCCCAGCATTTT
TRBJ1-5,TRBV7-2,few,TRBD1,CASSASRDRAQPQHF,TGTGCCAGCAGCGCCAGTCGGGACAGGGCTCAGCCCCAGCATTTT
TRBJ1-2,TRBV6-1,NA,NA,CASSVRVGGYTF,TGTGCCAGCAGTGTCAGGGTAGGTGGCTACACCTTC
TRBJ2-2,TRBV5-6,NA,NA,CASSRSGELFF,TGTGCCAGCTCTAGGTCCGGGGAGCTGTTTTTT
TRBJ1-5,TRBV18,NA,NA,CASSPRHNQPQHF,TGTGCCAGCTCACCACGACACAATCAGCCCCAGCATTTT
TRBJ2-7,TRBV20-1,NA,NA,CSARSVYEQYF,TGCAGTGCTAGATCGGTCTACGAGCAGTACTTC
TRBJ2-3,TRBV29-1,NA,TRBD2,CSVASGRPDTQYF,TGCAGCGTTGCTAGCGGGAGGCCAGATACGCAGTATTTT
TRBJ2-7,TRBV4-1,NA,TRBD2,CASSQERLALSEQYF,TGCGCCAGCAGCCAAGAGCGACTAGCGCTTAGCGAGCAGTACTTC
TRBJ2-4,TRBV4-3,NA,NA,CASSQDRAHDGSIQYF,TGCGCCAGCAGCCAAGATCGTGCACATGACGGGAGCATTCAGTACTTC
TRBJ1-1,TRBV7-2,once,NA,CASSPGGMSPLNTEAFF,TGTGCCAGCAGCCCGGGCGGTATGTCGCCTCTGAACACTGAAGCTTTCTTT
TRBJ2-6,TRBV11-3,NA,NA,CASSLAWGAGANVLTF,TGTGCCAGCAGCTTAGCGTGGGGGGCTGGGGCCAACGTCCTGACTTTC
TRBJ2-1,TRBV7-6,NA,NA,CASSPRNLYNEQFF,TGTGCCAGCAGCCCCCGCAACCTTTACAATGAGCAGTTCTTC
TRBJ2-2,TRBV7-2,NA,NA,CASSLLINTGELFF,TGTGCCAGCAGCTTACTTATAAACACCGGGGAGCTGTTTTTT
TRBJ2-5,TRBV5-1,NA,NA,CASSLASGPQETQYF,TGCGCCAGCAGCTTGGCCAGCGGGCCCCAAGAGACCCAGTACTTC
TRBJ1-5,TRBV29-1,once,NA,CSVGGLSNQPQHF,TGCAGCGTTGGTGGGCTCAGCAATCAGCCCCAGCATTTT
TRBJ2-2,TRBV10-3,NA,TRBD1,CAISRTGGTGELFF,TGTGCCATCAGTCGGACAGGGGGAACCGGGGAGCTGTTTTTT
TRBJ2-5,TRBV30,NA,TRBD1,CAWSVQGGGVQYF,TGTGCCTGGAGTGTACAAGGGGGCGGCGTGCAGTACTTC
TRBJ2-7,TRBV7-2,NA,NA,CASSLASNSRLEQYF,TGTGCCAGCAGCTTAGCGTCGAATTCGCGTCTCGAGCAGTACTTC
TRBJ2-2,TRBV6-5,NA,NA,CASSGSGNGAGELFF,TGTGCCAGCAGTGGTTCCGGCAACGGTGCCGGGGAGCTGTTTTTT
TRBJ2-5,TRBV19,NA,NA,CASRPRGAGEETQYF,TGTGCCAGTCGTCCCCGGGGGGCGGGAGAGGAGACCCAGTACTTC